This T cell receptor beta chain was sequenced in a study of T cells in Graves' hyperthyroidism and ophthalmopathy. The study, taken as a whole, reports: Expanded thyroid clonotypes (above 0.001) were mostly also found in blood.

The CDR3 is 15 amino acids. V was pared by 4 bases and J by 5 bases, with 17 bases between. It was uncontrolled infection, other autoimmune disease, pregnancy or lactation that excluded patients. As concerns this clonotype: Its antigen is not known.

There were TCR beta CDR3 regions amplified from RNA transcripts. Carried out on the TCR CDR3, a first-round RT-PCR used the HTBI primer set. MiXCR was run by TCRdb on the multiplex PCR reads, yielding one entry per CDR3 protein. Of fewer than 650,000 distinct CDR3 sequences in the sample, approximately 14% are singletons; the top ten hold 3.5% to 4.5%. The specimen sequenced was blood. This receptor was obtained from a woman aged 40 to 55 with Graves' ophthalmopathy. V gene TRBV12-3 or TRBV12-4 combines with J gene TRBJ2-5, with a tentative D call TRBD2 (6 bases). CDR3 coding DNA: TGTGCCAGCAGTTGGGGACGGGCGGGAAAGGAGACCCAGTACTTC. This encodes CASSWGRAGKETQYF.